This TCR beta chain comes out of a study of blood T cell repertoires in COVID-19. This clone was picked up one time. The assay was immunoSEQ multiplex PCR, and TCRdb's table has in-frame clones only and misses some. The sample carries 110,000 to 150,000 clones, about 87% recorded once. This CDR3 has 16 amino acids. CDR1 and CDR2 (germline): SGDLS, YYNGEE. The V gene end was trimmed by 4 bases and the J gene end by 4 bases; junction bases not matched to a gene: 10. V usage is TRBV9 and J usage is TRBJ2-3; the match to TRBD2 covers 9 bases. Material: peripheral blood. The TCR originated in a woman over 75 with acute or convalescent COVID-19. CDR3 sequence (DNA): TGTGCCAGCAGCCCACCGTCGGCGGGGGGGTCAGATACGCAGTATTTT. The encoded protein is CASSPPSAGGSDTQYF.